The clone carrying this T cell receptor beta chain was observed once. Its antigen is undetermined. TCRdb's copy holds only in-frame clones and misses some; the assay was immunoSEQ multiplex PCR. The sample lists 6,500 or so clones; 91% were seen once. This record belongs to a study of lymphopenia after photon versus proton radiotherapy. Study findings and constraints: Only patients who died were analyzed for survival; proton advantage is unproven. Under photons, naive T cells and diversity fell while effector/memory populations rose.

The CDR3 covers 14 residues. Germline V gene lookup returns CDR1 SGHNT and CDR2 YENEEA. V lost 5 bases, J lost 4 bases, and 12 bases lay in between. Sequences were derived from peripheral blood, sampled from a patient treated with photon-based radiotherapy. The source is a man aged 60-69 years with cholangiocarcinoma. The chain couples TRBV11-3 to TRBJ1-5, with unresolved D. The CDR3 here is CASSRRENNQPQHF. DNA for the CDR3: TGTGCCAGCAGCCGCCGGGAGAATAATCAGCCCCAGCATTTT.